A selection of T cell receptor beta chains follows, all from one sample in a study of T cells in Graves' hyperthyroidism and ophthalmopathy. TCRdb used MiXCR to reprocess the multiplex PCR reads, holding one entry per CDR3 protein. The table has approximately 600,000 distinct CDR3 sequences, over 11% seen once. Material: blood. The receptors stem from a woman in her twenties or thirties with Graves' hyperthyroidism that later progressed to Graves' ophthalmopathy. Both conserved end residues are part of each CDR3. Fields, in order: D gene, clone size, V gene, J gene, CDR3 protein, CDR3 DNA. The D gene is left open where the match is weak. Part of the rows lack a size; the others show once, few, many or a class for expanded clones.

TRBD1	few	TRBV19	TRBJ1-2	CASKETGVNYGYTF	TGTGCCAGTAAGGAAACAGGGGTGAACTATGGCTACACCTTC
NA	many	TRBV6-1	TRBJ1-2	CASSTQGSSLSLYGYTF	TGTGCCAGCAGCACCCAGGGGAGTTCCCTTTCCCTCTATGGCTACACCTTC
TRBD2	few	TRBV6-2/TRBV6-3	TRBJ2-7	CASSSLAGRSSYEQYF	TGTGCCAGCAGTTCCCTAGCGGGTCGAAGCTCCTACGAGCAGTACTTC
NA	many	TRBV10-3	TRBJ1-1	CAISSGFSQNTEAFF	TGTGCCATCAGTTCAGGGTTTTCCCAGAACACTGAAGCTTTCTTT
NA	few	TRBV19	TRBJ1-5	CASKGRSNQPQHF	TGTGCCAGTAAAGGGAGAAGCAATCAGCCCCAGCATTTT
TRBD2	few	TRBV10-3	TRBJ2-7	CATGTSGGGDEQYF	TGTGCCACCGGGACTAGCGGGGGGGGTGACGAGCAGTACTTC
NA	many	TRBV12-5	TRBJ2-1	CASDNGPLYNEQFF	TGTGCTAGTGACAACGGTCCACTATACAATGAGCAGTTCTTC
NA	many	TRBV6-2/TRBV6-3	TRBJ2-5	CASSFLLVTQETQYF	TGTGCCAGCAGTTTCCTCCTAGTTACCCAAGAGACCCAGTACTTC
NA	few	TRBV28	TRBJ2-7	CASSVSAYEQYF	TGTGCCAGCAGTGTCTCAGCTTACGAGCAGTACTTC
TRBD1	many	TRBV28	TRBJ1-1	CATAVGQGIFEAFF	TGTGCCACCGCGGTGGGACAGGGAATTTTTGAAGCTTTCTTT
NA	many	TRBV7-6	TRBJ1-1	CASSPPMNTEAFF	TGTGCCAGCAGCCCTCCCATGAACACTGAAGCTTTCTTT
NA	many	TRBV27	TRBJ1-5	CASSPTLGLSNQPQHF	TGTGCCAGCAGTCCAACACTGGGACTGAGCAATCAGCCCCAGCATTTT
NA	many	TRBV2	TRBJ1-2	CASSDLSGEDYGYTF	TGTGCCAGCAGTGATCTATCGGGGGAGGACTATGGCTACACCTTC
NA	few	TRBV11-1	TRBJ2-1	CASSLGLFSGAGNEQFF	TGTGCCAGCAGCTTAGGGTTGTTTTCAGGGGCGGGCAATGAGCAGTTCTTC
TRBD2	NA	TRBV12-3/TRBV12-4	TRBJ2-1	CASRPGLAGVEQFF	TGTGCCAGCAGGCCGGGACTAGCGGGAGTTGAGCAGTTCTTC
TRBD2	many	TRBV5-1	TRBJ2-7	CASSSREGYEQYF	TGCGCCAGCAGCTCCAGGGAGGGCTACGAGCAGTACTTC
TRBD2	many	TRBV28	TRBJ2-3	CASKPGGSGGTDTQYF	TGTGCCAGCAAACCAGGAGGTAGCGGGGGAACAGATACGCAGTATTTT
TRBD1	NA	TRBV20-1	TRBJ1-6	CSATGTGDNNSPLHF	TGCAGTGCTACCGGGACAGGGGATAATAATTCACCCCTCCACTTT
NA	few	TRBV6-1	TRBJ2-7	CASSEAGALYEQYF	TGTGCCAGCAGTGAAGCGGGTGCTCTTTACGAGCAGTACTTC
TRBD1	many	TRBV19	TRBJ2-2	CASVIPDRGDTGELFF	TGTGCCAGTGTTATCCCAGACAGGGGCGACACCGGGGAGCTGTTTTTT
NA	many	TRBV6-5	TRBJ1-1	CASRPDRENTEAFF	TGTGCCAGCAGGCCCGACAGAGAAAACACTGAAGCTTTCTTT
NA	many	TRBV6-2/TRBV6-3	TRBJ2-6	CASTTHPFQQGSGANVLTF	TGTGCCAGCACCACTCACCCATTTCAACAGGGCTCTGGGGCCAACGTCCTGACTTTC
TRBD1	few	TRBV6-2/TRBV6-3	TRBJ2-1	CASGGQPNNEQFF	TGTGCCAGCGGGGGACAGCCTAACAATGAGCAGTTCTTC
NA	NA	TRBV15	TRBJ2-4	CATSRAGAVAKNIQYF	TGTGCCACCAGCAGAGCGGGGGCGGTAGCCAAAAACATTCAGTACTTC
TRBD1	many	TRBV6-1	TRBJ2-5	CASSFGQDQETQYF	TGTGCCAGCAGTTTTGGACAGGACCAAGAGACCCAGTACTTC
NA	many	TRBV19	TRBJ2-1	CASSITGGLAGHEQFF	TGTGCCAGTAGTATTACAGGGGGCCTAGCGGGGCATGAGCAGTTCTTC
NA	NA	TRBV11-3	TRBJ2-7	CASSLSGGNEQYF	TGTGCCAGCAGCTTAAGCGGCGGGAACGAGCAGTACTTC
NA	few	TRBV19	TRBJ2-7	CASSIPGNSYEQYF	TGTGCCAGTAGTATCCCCGGGAACTCCTACGAGCAGTACTTC
NA	many	TRBV6-1	TRBJ1-1	CASSPPGRPTEAFF	TGTGCCAGCAGTCCACCCGGACGGCCCACTGAAGCTTTCTTT